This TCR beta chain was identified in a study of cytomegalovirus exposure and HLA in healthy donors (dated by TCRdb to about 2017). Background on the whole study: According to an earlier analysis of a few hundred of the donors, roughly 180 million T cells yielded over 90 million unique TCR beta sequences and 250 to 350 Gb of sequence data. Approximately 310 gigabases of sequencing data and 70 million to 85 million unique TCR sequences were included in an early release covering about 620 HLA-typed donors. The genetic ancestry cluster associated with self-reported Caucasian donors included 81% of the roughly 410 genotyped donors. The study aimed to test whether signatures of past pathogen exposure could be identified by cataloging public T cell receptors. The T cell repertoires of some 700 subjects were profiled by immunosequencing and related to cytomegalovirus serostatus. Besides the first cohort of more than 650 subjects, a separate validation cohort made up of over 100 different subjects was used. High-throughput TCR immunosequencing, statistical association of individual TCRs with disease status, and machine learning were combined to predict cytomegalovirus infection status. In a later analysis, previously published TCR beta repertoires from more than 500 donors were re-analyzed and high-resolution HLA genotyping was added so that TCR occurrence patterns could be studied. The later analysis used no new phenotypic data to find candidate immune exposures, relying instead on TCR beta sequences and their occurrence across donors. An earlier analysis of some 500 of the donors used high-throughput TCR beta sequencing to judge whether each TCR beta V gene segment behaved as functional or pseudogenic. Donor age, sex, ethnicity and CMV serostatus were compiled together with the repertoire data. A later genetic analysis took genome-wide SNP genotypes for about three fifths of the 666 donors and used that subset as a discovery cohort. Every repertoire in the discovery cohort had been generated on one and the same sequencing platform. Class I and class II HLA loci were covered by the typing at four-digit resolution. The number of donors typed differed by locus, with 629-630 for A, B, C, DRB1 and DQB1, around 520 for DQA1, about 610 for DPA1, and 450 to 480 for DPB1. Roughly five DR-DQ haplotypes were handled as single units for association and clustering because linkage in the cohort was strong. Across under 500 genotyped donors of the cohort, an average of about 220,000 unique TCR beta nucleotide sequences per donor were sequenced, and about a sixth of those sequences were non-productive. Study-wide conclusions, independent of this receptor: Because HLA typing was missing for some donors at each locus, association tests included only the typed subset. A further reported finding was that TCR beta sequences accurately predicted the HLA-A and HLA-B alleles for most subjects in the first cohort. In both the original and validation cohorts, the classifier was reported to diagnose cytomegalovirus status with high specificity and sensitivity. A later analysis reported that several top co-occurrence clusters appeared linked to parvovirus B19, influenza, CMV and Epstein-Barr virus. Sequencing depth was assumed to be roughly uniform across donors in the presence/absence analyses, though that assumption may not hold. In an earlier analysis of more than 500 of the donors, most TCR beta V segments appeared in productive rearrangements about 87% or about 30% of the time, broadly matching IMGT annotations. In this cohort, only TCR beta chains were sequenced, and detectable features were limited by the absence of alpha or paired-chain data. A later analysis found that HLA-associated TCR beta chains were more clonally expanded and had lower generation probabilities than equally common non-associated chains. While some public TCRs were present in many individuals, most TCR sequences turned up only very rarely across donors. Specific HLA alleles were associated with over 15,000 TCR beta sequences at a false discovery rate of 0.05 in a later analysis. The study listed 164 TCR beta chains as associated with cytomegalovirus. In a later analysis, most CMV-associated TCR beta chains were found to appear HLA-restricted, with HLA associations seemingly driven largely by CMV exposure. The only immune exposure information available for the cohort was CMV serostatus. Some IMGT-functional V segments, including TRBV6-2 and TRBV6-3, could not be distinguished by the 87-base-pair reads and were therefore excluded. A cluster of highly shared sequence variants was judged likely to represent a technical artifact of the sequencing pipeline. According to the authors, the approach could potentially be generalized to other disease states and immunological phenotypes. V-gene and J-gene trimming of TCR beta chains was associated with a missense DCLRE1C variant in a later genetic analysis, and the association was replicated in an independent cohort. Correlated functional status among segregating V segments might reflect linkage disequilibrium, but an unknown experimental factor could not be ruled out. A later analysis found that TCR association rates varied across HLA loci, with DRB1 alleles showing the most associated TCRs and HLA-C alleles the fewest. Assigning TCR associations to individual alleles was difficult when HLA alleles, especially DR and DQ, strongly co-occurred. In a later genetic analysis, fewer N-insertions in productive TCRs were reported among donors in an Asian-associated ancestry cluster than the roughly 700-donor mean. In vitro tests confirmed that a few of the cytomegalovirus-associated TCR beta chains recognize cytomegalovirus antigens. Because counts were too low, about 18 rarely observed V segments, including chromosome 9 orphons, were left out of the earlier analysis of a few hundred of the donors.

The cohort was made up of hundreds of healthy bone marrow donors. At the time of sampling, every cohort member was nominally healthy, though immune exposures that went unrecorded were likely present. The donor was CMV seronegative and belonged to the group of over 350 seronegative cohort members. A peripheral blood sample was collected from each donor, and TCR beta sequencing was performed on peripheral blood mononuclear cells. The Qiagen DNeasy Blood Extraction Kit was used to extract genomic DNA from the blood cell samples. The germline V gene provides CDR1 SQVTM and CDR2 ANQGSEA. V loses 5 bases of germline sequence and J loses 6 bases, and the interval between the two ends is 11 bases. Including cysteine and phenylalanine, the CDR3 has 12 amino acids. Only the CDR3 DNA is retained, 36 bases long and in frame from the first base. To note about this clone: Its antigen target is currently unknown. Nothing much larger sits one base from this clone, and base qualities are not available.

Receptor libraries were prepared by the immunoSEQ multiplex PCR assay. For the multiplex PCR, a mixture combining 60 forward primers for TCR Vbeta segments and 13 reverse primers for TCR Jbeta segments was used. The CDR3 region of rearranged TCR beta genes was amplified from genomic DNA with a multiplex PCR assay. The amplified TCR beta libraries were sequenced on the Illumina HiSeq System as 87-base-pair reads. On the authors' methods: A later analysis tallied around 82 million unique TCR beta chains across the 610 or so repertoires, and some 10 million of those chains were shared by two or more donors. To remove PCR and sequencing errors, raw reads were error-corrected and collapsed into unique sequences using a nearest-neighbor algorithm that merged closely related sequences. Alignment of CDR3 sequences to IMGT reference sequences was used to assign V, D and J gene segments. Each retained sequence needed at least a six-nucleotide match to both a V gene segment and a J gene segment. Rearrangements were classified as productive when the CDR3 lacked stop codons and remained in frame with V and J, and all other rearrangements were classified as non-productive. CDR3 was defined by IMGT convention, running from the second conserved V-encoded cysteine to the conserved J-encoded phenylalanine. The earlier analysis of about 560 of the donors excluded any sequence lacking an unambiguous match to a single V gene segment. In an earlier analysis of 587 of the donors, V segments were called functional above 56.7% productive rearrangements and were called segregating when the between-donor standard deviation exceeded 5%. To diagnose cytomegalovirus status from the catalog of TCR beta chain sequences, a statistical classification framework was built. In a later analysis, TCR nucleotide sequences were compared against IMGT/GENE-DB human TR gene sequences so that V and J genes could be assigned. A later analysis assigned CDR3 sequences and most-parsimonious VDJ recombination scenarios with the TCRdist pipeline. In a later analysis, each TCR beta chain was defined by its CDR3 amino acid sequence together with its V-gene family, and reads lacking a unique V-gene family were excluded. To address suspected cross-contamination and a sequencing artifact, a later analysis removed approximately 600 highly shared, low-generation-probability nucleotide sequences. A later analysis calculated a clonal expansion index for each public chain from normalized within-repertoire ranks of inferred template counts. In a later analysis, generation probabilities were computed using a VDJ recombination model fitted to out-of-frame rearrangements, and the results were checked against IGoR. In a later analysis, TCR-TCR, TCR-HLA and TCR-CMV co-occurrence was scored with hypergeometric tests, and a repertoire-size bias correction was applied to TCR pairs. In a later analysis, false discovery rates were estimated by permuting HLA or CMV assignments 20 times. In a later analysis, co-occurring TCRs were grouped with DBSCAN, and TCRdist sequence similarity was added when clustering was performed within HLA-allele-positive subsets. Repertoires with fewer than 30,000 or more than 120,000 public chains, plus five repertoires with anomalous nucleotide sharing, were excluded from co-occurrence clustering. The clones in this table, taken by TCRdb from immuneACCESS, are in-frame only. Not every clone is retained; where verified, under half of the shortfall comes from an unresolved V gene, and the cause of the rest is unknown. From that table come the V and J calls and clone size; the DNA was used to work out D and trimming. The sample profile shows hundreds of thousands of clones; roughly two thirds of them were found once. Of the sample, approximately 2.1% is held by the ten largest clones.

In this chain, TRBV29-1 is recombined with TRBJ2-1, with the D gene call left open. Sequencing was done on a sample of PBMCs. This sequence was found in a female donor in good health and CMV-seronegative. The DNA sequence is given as TGCAGCGTTAGGCGGCTTATCAATGAGCAGTTCTTC. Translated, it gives CSVRRLINEQFF.